This T cell receptor beta chain was observed in a study of a mutant IDH1 vaccine in newly diagnosed glioma. Study in general: In weeks 1, 3, 5, 7, 11, 15, 19 and 23, patients were immunized, eight times in all.

The data were produced by immunoSEQ multiplex PCR, yet TCRdb's version contains in-frame clones alone and is incomplete. This sample carries approximately 50,000 clones, 85% to 90% of them seen once, and the ten largest clones take 1.4%. Time point indicated: week 23, last vaccination. The vaccine gave 300 ug of a 20-mer mutant IDH1 peptide subcutaneously per dose. V lost 0 bases, J lost 5 bases, and 8 bases lay in between. The CDR3 runs 14 residues. Regarding this clone: No antigen is known for it.

The receptor was isolated from a middle-aged man with glioma. The chain uses TRBV23-1 and TRBJ2-4, with no clear D. TRBV23-1 has ORF status, its function being uncertain. Sequencing was performed on PBMCs, taken from a glioma patient whose treatment included an IDH1 peptide vaccine. CDR3 DNA: TGCGCCAGCAGTCAATCGTTGCCCGAAAACATTCAGTACTTC. Its translation: CASSQSLPENIQYF.